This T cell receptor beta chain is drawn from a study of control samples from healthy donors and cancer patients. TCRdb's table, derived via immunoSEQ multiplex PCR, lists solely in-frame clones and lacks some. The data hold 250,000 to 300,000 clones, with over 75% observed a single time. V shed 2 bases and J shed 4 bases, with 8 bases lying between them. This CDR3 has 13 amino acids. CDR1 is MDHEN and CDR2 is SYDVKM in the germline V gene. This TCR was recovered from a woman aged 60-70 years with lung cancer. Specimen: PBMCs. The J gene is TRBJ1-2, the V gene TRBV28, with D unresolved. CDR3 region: CASSLDAGYGYTF. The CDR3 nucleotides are TGTGCCAGCAGTTTAGATGCTGGCTATGGCTACACCTTC.